This T cell receptor (gamma chain) was recorded in a study of γδ T cells in repeated Plasmodium falciparum infection. General study points: Repeated controlled infections reportedly drove waves of new clonotype selection in Vdelta2-negative, mostly Vdelta1+, gammadelta repertoires.

CDR1 is GITISATS, CDR2 ISYDGTV, per germline (reference sequence). This CDR3 spans 13 amino acids. In its sample, this clone was seen a few times. Its cognate antigen is unknown. The mismatch at residue 2 between this DNA's translation and the TCRdb protein of a much larger clone likely reflects a read error; the protein shown is translated from the DNA. TCRdb called clones anew from the multiplex PCR reads with CATT. Found here are several thousand gamma-chain clones, 3.4% of them singletons; the top ten hold around a third. Vgamma9/Vdelta2+ and Vdelta2-negative gammadelta T cells were flow-sorted from PBMC for bulk sequencing.

The clonotype was recovered from a pool of human donors (malaria-infected and uninfected, not separated). The chain recombines TRGV9 with TRGJ1 or TRGJ2. The J gene comes from matching the DNA to germline here; TCRdb lacks it. The sample was gamma-delta T cells from blood. The CDR3 sequence is CTLWESHYYKKLF. CDR3 nucleotides: TGTACCTTGTGGGAATCCCATTATTATAAGAAACTCTTT.